This T cell receptor (beta chain) is from a study of T-cell memory formation after mild COVID-19. Study at large: Largely donor-specific TCR clusters were found. Study observations and caveats: Later expanders leaned CD4+, whereas day 15 to 85 contracting clones were balanced CD4/CD8. Shrinking CD4+ clones resided mostly in CM and EM, and CD8+ ones in EMRA.

Notes on this clonotype: Its antigen is unidentified.

TCR alpha and TCR beta cDNA libraries carrying sample barcodes and UMIs were produced by 5'RACE using constant-segment primers. TCRdb recomputed calls from the 5' RACE reads with MiXCR, one row per CDR3 protein. Altogether 470,000 or so distinct CDR3 sequences are present, roughly 18% being singletons, with the ten largest covering 9% to 15%. After removal of 1 base from V and 11 bases from J, the junction contained 6 bases not matched to a gene. This CDR3 region has 12 residues. Germline lookup yields CDR1 DFQATT and CDR2 SNEGSKA (reference sequence). The source material was PBMCs or a T cell subset sorted from them (not recorded which). This chain links TRBV20-1 with TRBJ2-3, with 7 bases identical to TRBD1. This sequence was found in an adult woman who had mild COVID-19 (a few samples of this study predate the infection). Cell type and time point are not known. CDR3 DNA: TGCAGTGCTAGAGCTACCGGGACAGAGCAGTATTTT. Protein product: CSARATGTEQYF.